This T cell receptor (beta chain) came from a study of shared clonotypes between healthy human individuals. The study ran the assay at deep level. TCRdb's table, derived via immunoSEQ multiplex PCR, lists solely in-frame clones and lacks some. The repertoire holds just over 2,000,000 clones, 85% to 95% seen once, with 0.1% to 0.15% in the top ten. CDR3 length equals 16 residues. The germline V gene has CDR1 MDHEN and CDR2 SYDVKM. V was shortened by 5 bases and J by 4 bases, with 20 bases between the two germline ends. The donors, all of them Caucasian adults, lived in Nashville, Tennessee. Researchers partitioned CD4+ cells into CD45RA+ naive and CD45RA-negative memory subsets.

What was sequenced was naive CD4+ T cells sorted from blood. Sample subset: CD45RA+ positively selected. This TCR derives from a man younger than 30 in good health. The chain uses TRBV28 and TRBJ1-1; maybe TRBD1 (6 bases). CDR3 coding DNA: TGTGCCAGCAGTCCTCCCAACAGGGCCGGGAGCACTGAAGCTTTCTTT. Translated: CASSPPNRAGSTEAFF.